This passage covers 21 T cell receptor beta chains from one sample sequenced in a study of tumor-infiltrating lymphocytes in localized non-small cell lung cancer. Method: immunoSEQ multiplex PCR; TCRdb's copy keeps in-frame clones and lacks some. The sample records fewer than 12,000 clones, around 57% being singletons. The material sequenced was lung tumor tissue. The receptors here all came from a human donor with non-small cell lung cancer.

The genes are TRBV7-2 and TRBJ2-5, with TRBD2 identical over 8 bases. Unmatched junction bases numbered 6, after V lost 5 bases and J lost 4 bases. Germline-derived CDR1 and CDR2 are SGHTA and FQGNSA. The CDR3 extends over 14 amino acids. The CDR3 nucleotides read TGTGCCAGCAGCCCGGCGGGGGGATCAGAGACCCAGTACTTC. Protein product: CASSPAGGSETQYF.

The CDR3 region has the DNA TGTGCCAGCAGTCACCGGGCCGAAGCTTTCTTT. Translation: CASSHRAEAFF. The chain employs TRBV6-6 and TRBJ1-1; D gene ambiguous. CDR3 size: 11 residues. Germline CDR1 and CDR2: MNHNY and SVGAGI (reference sequence). V lost 5 bases, J lost 8 bases, and 9 bases lay in between.

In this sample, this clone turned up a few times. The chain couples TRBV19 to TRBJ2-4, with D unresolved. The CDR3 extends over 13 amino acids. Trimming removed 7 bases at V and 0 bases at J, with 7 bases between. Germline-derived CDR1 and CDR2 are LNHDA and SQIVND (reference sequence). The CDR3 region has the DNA TGTGCCAGTATTAGTCTAGCCAAAAACATTCAGTACTTC. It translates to CASISLAKNIQYF.

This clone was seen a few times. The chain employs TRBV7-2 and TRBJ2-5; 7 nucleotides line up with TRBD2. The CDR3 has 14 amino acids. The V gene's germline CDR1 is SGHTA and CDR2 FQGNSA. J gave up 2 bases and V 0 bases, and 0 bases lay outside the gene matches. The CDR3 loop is CASSLAGGQETQYF. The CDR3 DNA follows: TGTGCCAGCAGCTTAGCGGGGGGGCAAGAGACCCAGTACTTC.

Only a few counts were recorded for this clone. The CDR3, as DNA: TGTGCCAGCAGTTTCGGGCCGACCTATTCACCCCTCCACTTT. Its protein product is CASSFGPTYSPLHF. The chain combines TRBV5-6 with TRBJ1-6; D is unclear. There are 14 residues in the CDR3. V was pared by 5 bases and J by 8 bases, with 14 bases between. CDR1 is SGHDT and CDR2 is YYEEEE in the germline V gene.

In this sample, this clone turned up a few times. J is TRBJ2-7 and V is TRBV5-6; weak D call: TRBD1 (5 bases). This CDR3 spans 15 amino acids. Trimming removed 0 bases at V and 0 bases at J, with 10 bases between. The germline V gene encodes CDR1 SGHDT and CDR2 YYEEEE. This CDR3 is CASSLGQIHSYEQYF. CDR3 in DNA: TGTGCCAGCAGCTTGGGACAGATACACTCCTACGAGCAGTACTTC.

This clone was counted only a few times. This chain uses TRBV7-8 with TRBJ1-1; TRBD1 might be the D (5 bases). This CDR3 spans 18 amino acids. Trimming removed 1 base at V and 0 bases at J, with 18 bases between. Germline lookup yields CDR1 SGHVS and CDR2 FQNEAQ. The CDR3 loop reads CASSLGLVGGHMNTEAFF. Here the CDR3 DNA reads TGTGCCAGCAGCTTAGGGTTGGTAGGAGGACACATGAACACTGAAGCTTTCTTT.

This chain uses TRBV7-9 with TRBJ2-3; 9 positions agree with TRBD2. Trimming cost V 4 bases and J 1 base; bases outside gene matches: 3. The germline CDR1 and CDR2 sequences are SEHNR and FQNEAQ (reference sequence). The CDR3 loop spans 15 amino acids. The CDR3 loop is CASSSWTSGTDTQYF. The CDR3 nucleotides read TGTGCCAGCAGCTCCTGGACTAGCGGCACAGATACGCAGTATTTT.

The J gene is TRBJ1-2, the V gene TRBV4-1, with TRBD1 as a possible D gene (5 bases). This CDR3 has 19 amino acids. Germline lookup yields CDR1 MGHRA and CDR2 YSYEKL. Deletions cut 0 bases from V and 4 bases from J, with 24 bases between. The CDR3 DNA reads TGCGCCAGCAGCCAAGATGTCTGGGACTTAGTACGGGCGAGCTATGGCTACACCTTC. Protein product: CASSQDVWDLVRASYGYTF.

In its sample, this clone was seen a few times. The CDR3 DNA is TGTGCCAGCAGCTTGACGGAGACCTACGAGCAGTACTTC. It translates to CASSLTETYEQYF. The V and J genes are TRBV5-6 and TRBJ2-7, with D unresolved. This CDR3 region has 13 residues. The V end was cut by 1 base, the J end by 2 bases, with 7 bases between. Germline V CDR1 and CDR2: SGHDT, YYEEEE. The variable domain in full, with the rest retrieved from reference TRBV5-6 and TRBJ2-7, is DAGVTQSPTHLIKTRGQQVTLRCSPKSGHDTVSWYQQALGQGPQFIFQYYEEEERQRGNFPDRFSGHQFPNYSSELNVNALLLGDSALYLCASSLTETYEQYFGPGTRLTVT.

The CDR3 DNA follows: TGTGCCAGCAGTTACATTGATTTGGACCAGCCCCAGCATTTT. Protein product: CASSYIDLDQPQHF. The genes are TRBV6-6 and TRBJ1-5; D gene unclear. V lost 2 bases and J lost 7, with 12 bases in between. The CDR3 extends over 14 amino acids. Germline V gene data show CDR1 as MNHNY and CDR2 as SVGAGI (reference sequence).

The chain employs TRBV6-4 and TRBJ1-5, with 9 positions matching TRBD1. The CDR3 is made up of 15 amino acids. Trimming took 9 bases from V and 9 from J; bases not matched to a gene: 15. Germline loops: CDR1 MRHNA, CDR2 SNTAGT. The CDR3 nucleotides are TGTGCCAGTACGTCGGACAGGGGACTTCGAAGGCCCCAGCATTTT. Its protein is CASTSDRGLRRPQHF.

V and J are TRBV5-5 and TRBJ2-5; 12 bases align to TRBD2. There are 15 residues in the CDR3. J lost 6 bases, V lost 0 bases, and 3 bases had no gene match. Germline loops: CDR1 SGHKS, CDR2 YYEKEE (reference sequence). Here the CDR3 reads CASSLGTSGAQTQYF. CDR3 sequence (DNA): TGTGCCAGCAGCTTGGGGACTAGCGGGGCACAGACCCAGTACTTC.

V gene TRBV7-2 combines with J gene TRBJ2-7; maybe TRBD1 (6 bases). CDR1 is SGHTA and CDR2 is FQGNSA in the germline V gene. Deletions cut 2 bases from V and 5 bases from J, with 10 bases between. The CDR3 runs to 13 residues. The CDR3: CASSLTGYDEQYF. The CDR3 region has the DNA TGTGCCAGCAGCTTAACAGGGTACGACGAGCAGTACTTC.

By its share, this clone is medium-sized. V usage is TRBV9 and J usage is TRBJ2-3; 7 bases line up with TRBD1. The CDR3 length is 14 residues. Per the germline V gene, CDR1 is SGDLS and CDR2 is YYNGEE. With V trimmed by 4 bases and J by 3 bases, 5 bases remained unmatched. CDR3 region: CASSPTGTTDTQYF. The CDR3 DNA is TGTGCCAGCAGCCCGACAGGGACGACAGATACGCAGTATTTT.

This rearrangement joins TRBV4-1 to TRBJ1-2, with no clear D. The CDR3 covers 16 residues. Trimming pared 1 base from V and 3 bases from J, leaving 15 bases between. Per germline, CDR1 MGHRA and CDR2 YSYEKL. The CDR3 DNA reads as TGCGCCAGCAGCCAAGGGAGGGCAGCCCCATACTATGGCTACACCTTC. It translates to CASSQGRAAPYYGYTF.

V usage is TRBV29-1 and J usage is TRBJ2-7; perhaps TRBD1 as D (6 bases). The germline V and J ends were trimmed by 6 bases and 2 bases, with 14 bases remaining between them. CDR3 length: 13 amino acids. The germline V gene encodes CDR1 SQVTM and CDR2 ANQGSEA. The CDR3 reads CSVLTGLTYEQYF. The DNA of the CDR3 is TGCAGCGTGTTGACAGGTCTGACCTACGAGCAGTACTTC.

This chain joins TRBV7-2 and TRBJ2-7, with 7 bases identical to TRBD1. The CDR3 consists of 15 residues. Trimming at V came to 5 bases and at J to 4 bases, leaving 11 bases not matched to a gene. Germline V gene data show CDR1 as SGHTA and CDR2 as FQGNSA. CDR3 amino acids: CASSLHHRGQYEQYF. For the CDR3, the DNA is TGTGCCAGCAGCCTCCACCACAGGGGACAATACGAGCAGTACTTC. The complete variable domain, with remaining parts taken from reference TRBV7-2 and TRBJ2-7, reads GAGVSQSPSNKVTEKGKDVELRCDPISGHTALYWYRQSLGQGLEFLIYFQGNSAPDKSGLPSDRFSAERTGGSVSTLTIQRTQQEDSAVYLCASSLHHRGQYEQYFGPGTRLTVT.

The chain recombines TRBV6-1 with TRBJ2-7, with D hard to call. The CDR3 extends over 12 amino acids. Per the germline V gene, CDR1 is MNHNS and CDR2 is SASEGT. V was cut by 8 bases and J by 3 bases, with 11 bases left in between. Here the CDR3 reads CASLGTNYEQYF. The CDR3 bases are TGTGCCAGCCTGGGCACCAACTACGAGCAGTACTTC.

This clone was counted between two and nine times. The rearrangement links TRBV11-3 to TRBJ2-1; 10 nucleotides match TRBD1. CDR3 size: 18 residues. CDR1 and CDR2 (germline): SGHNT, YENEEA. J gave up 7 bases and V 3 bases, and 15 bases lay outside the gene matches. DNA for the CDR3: TGTGCCAGCAGCTTGGGGACAGGGGACAGGGGCCTATGGAATGAGCAGTTCTTC. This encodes CASSLGTGDRGLWNEQFF.

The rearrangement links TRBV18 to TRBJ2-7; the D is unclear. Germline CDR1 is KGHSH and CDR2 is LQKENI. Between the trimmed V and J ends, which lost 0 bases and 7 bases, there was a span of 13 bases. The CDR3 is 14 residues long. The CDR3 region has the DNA TGTGCCAGCTCACCACCGAAACCGTCGAGGGAGCAGTACTTC. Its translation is CASSPPKPSREQYF. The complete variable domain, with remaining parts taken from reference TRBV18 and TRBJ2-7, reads NAGVMQNPRHLVRRRGQEARLRCSPMKGHSHVYWYRQLPEEGLKFMVYLQKENIIDESGMPKERFSAEFPKEGPSILRIQQVVRGDSAAYFCASSPPKPSREQYFGPGTRLTVT.